The 32 T cell receptor beta chains listed next were all sequenced from one sample in a study of blood T cell repertoires in COVID-19. Generated by immunoSEQ multiplex PCR, the TCRdb table keeps only in-frame clones and is missing some. This sample carries about 250,000 clones, 87% of them seen once, and the ten largest clones take around 3%. The sequenced material came from peripheral blood. These receptors were obtained from a man aged 18-30 years with active or convalescent COVID-19.

The chain combines TRBV28 with TRBJ2-2; TRBD2 matches 10 bases. Unmatched junction bases numbered 9, after V lost 6 bases and J lost 2 bases. This CDR3 is 17 amino acids long. Germline V gives CDR1 MDHEN, CDR2 SYDVKM. CDR3 in amino acids: CASRFSTSGYNTGELFF. CDR3 coding DNA: TGTGCCAGCAGATTTTCGACTAGCGGGTATAACACCGGGGAGCTGTTTTTT.

This clone has just a few counts. V and J are TRBV4-2 and TRBJ1-3, with D perhaps TRBD1 (6 bases). The CDR3 totals 16 residues. Germline CDR1 and CDR2: LGHNA and YNFKEQ. The ends were cut back, 1 base at V and 2 bases at J, with 12 bases in the middle. As DNA, the CDR3 is TGTGCCAGCAGCCAAGTAGGCGGGGGCGCTGGAAACACCATATATTTT. Its protein product is CASSQVGGGAGNTIYF.

The V call is TRBV9, the J call TRBJ1-2, with D unclear. The V end lost 6 bases, the J end lost 8 bases, and 14 bases lay between the germline ends. This CDR3 contains 12 residues. Germline values: CDR1 SGDLS, CDR2 YYNGEE. DNA for the CDR3: TGTGCCAGCACTACTTCAGGAAACGGCTACACCTTC. Translated, it gives CASTTSGNGYTF. Drawing the rest from reference TRBV9 and TRBJ1-2, the complete variable domain is DSGVTQTPKHLITATGQRVTLRCSPRSGDLSVYWYQQSLDQGLQFLIQYYNGEERAKGNILERFSAQQFPDLHSELNLSSLELGDSALYFCASTTSGNGYTFGSGTRLTVV.

Only one count was recorded for this clone. The V and J genes are TRBV7-9 and TRBJ2-6; 11 positions match TRBD1. Germline CDR1 is SEHNR and CDR2 is FQNEAQ (reference sequence). The CDR3 is made up of 15 amino acids. Unmatched junction bases numbered 5, after V lost 6 bases and J lost 7 bases. CDR3 bases: TGTGCCAGCAGTTACGGGACAGGGGGTGCCAACGTCCTGACTTTC. This encodes CASSYGTGGANVLTF.

This sequence joins TRBV13 and TRBJ2-7, with D tentatively TRBD2 (5 bases). This CDR3 region has 13 residues. The germline V gene encodes CDR1 PRHDT and CDR2 FYEKMQ (reference sequence). Trimming shortened V by 2 bases and J by 2 bases, and 7 bases separated the two germline ends. This chain's CDR3 is CASSLLAAYEQYF. DNA for the CDR3: TGTGCCAGCAGCTTACTAGCCGCCTACGAGCAGTACTTC.

The chain carries TRBV7-6 and TRBJ2-7, with TRBD1 matching 8 bases. Germline V gene lookup returns CDR1 SGHVS and CDR2 FNYEAQ. The V segment lost 2 bases and the J segment 6 bases; nucleotides outside the gene matches: 12. This CDR3 region has 16 residues. The CDR3 nucleotides are TGTGCCAGCAGCTTACGCAGACAGGGGTCCCCCTCCGAGCAGTACTTC. Its protein product is CASSLRRQGSPSEQYF.

V gene TRBV18 combines with J gene TRBJ1-6; D might be TRBD1 (5 bases). This CDR3 is 16 amino acids long. Germline V gene sequence: CDR1 KGHSH, CDR2 LQKENI. Between the trimmed V and J ends, which lost 3 bases and 10 bases, there was a span of 19 bases. For the CDR3, the DNA is TGTGCCAGCTCACCTTCAACTGGGGACTTTGGGTCACCCCTCCACTTT. It yields the protein CASSPSTGDFGSPLHF.

The CDR3 bases are TGTGCCAGCAGCGCCCACCCTGGGGGGGGCCGGAGGGAGACCCAGTACTTC. Amino acids: CASSAHPGGGRRETQYF. The J gene is TRBJ2-5, the V gene TRBV9; weak D call: TRBD2 (7 bases). Germline V gives CDR1 SGDLS, CDR2 YYNGEE. The CDR3 runs 17 residues. The V end was cut by 3 bases, the J end by 5 bases, with 23 bases between. Together with reference TRBV9 and TRBJ2-5, the CDR3 gives the full variable domain: DSGVTQTPKHLITATGQRVTLRCSPRSGDLSVYWYQQSLDQGLQFLIQYYNGEERAKGNILERFSAQQFPDLHSELNLSSLELGDSALYFCASSAHPGGGRRETQYFGPGTRLLVL.

This clone was seen once. V is TRBV15 and J is TRBJ1-5; tentative D call: TRBD1 (5 bases). The CDR3 covers 16 residues. With 1 base removed from V and 0 bases from J, the gap between germline ends came to 10 bases. The germline V gene encodes CDR1 LNHNV and CDR2 YYDKDF (reference sequence). The CDR3 nucleotides read TGTGCCACCAGCAGAGGGGGGGAGTATAGCAATCAGCCCCAGCATTTT. Translating it yields CATSRGGEYSNQPQHF.

The rearrangement links TRBV27 to TRBJ1-1, with D perhaps matching TRBD1 (5 bases). Germline CDR1 is MNHEY and CDR2 is SMNVEV (reference sequence). The CDR3 sequence is 13 residues long. The V end was cut by 3 bases, the J end by 3 bases, with 8 bases between. CDR3 region: CASSFGGYTEAFF. The CDR3 coding sequence is TGTGCCAGCAGTTTCGGGGGTTACACTGAAGCTTTCTTT.

The chain employs TRBV25-1 and TRBJ2-7; TRBD1 agrees at 8 bases. Germline V gene lookup returns CDR1 MGHDK and CDR2 SYGVNS. The CDR3 length is 13 residues. V was clipped by 6 bases and J by 7 bases; unmatched bases: 8. The CDR3 coding sequence is TGTGCCAGCAGGAAGACAGGGGTGGAAGAGCAGTACTTC. Its protein product is CASRKTGVEEQYF.

This sequence joins TRBV5-1 and TRBJ2-7; D is ambiguous. The germline CDR1 and CDR2 sequences are SGHRS and YFSETQ. Trimming stripped 5 bases from V and 7 bases from J, with 13 bases between. The CDR3 extends over 12 amino acids. This chain's CDR3 is CASRYTEWEQYF. CDR3 nucleotide sequence: TGCGCCAGCAGATACACAGAATGGGAGCAGTACTTC.

V and J are TRBV4-3 and TRBJ1-2; D is ambiguous. There are 15 residues in the CDR3. V shed 0 bases and J shed 2 bases, with 10 bases lying between them. CDR1 and CDR2 (germline): LGHNA, YSLEER. The CDR3 sequence is CASSQDFPGNYGYTF. The CDR3 region has the DNA TGCGCCAGCAGCCAAGATTTTCCCGGGAACTATGGCTACACCTTC.

This clone occurred a few times. This chain uses TRBV19 with TRBJ1-5; D gene unclear. CDR3 length: 13 residues. Looked up from germline, CDR1 is LNHDA and CDR2 is SQIVND (reference sequence). The germline V and J ends were trimmed by 5 bases and 5 bases, with 10 bases remaining between them. This CDR3 reads CASSAGKDQPQHF. In DNA, the CDR3 is TGTGCCAGTAGTGCCGGGAAGGATCAGCCCCAGCATTTT.

V gene TRBV28 combines with J gene TRBJ2-7, with D possibly being TRBD2 (6 bases). Germline V lookup: CDR1 MDHEN, CDR2 SYDVKM. CDR3 length: 14 amino acids. Trimming removed 7 bases at V and 7 bases at J, with 20 bases between. CDR3 protein: CASTLVGGVGEQYF. As DNA, the CDR3 is TGTGCCAGCACCCTTGTAGGCGGGGTAGGAGAGCAGTACTTC. Together with reference TRBV28 and TRBJ2-7, the CDR3 gives the full variable domain: DVKVTQSSRYLVKRTGEKVFLECVQDMDHENMFWYRQDPGLGLRLIYFSYDVKMKEKGDIPEGYSVSREKKERFSLILESASTNQTSMYLCASTLVGGVGEQYFGPGTRLTVT.

This chain connects TRBV5-4 to TRBJ2-7; 7 bases fit TRBD1. V shed 0 bases, J shed 0 bases, and the junction held 3 bases outside the gene matches. The CDR3 covers 15 residues. Germline CDR1 SGHNT, CDR2 YYREEE (reference sequence). CDR3 bases: TGTGCCAGCAGCTTGGTGGGACAGAGCTCCTACGAGCAGTACTTC. This gives the protein CASSLVGQSSYEQYF.

The CDR3 DNA reads as TGTGCCAGCAGTGAAAGTCGGGACAGTCCTCACACCTTC. It encodes CASSESRDSPHTF. The chain has TRBV6-4 and TRBJ1-2; 7 bases match TRBD1. The CDR3 runs 13 residues. Germline CDR1 MRHNA, CDR2 SNTAGT. Unmatched junction bases numbered 10, after V lost 3 bases and J lost 12 bases.

This clone was detected once. The chain joins TRBV7-2 to TRBJ1-2; 8 nucleotides align to TRBD1. Trimming took 3 bases from V and 3 from J; bases not matched to a gene: 6. CDR1 and CDR2 from the germline V gene are SGHTA and FQGNSA. This CDR3 is 15 amino acids long. This CDR3 reads CASSFDSDRDYGYTF. The CDR3 DNA reads TGTGCCAGCAGCTTCGACTCGGACAGGGACTATGGCTACACCTTC.

The chain carries TRBV6-2 or TRBV6-3 and TRBJ1-6, with 7 bases aligning to TRBD1. Germline loops: CDR1 MNHEY, CDR2 SVGEGT. CDR3 length equals 16 residues. Germline trimming cut 6 bases from V and 6 bases from J; bases unmatched to any gene: 11. The CDR3 DNA reads TGTGCCAGCAGCCGTCCCCGCGACAGGGCTAATTCACCCCTCCACTTT. Protein sequence: CASSRPRDRANSPLHF.

The chain employs TRBV6-2 or TRBV6-3 and TRBJ1-5; D not resolved. The V gene's germline CDR1 is MNHEY and CDR2 SVGEGT. Trimming removed 4 bases from V and 1 base from J, with 17 bases in between. CDR3 size: 17 residues. The DNA of the CDR3 is TGTGCCAGCAGTTCCGCCGGGAGTTGGCGGAGCAATCAGCCCCAGCATTTT. This gives the protein CASSSAGSWRSNQPQHF.

The rearrangement links TRBV11-3 to TRBJ2-5, with no clear D. Germline V gives CDR1 SGHNT, CDR2 YENEEA. Trimming removed 1 base at V and 9 bases at J, with 9 bases between. CDR3 length: 12 amino acids. The CDR3 region has the DNA TGTGCCAGCAGCTTAGTAACTAATGCCCAGTACTTC. Its protein product is CASSLVTNAQYF.

This clone occurred a few times. The chain links TRBV5-8 to TRBJ1-5, with 7 bases matching TRBD1. Germline lookup yields CDR1 SGHTS and CDR2 YDEGEE. This CDR3 spans 16 amino acids. The V gene end was trimmed by 5 bases and the J gene end by 5 bases; junction bases not matched to a gene: 13. The CDR3 protein is CASRYYTGEAYQPQHF. The CDR3 nucleotides read TGTGCCAGCAGATATTATACAGGGGAGGCTTATCAGCCCCAGCATTTT.

The rearrangement links TRBV15 to TRBJ2-3, with TRBD1 matching over 8 bases. With V trimmed by 2 bases and J by 3 bases, 1 base remained unmatched. Germline CDR1 reads LNHNV; CDR2 reads YYDKDF (reference sequence). The CDR3 extends over 14 amino acids. CDR3 nucleotides: TGTGCCACCAGCAGACGGACAGGGACAGATACGCAGTATTTT. As protein: CATSRRTGTDTQYF.

The chain is built from TRBV4-1 and TRBJ2-7, with D perhaps TRBD2 (6 bases). V lost 4 bases, J lost 6 bases, and 16 bases lay in between. This CDR3 has 14 amino acids. Germline CDR1 is MGHRA and CDR2 is YSYEKL. This chain's CDR3 is CASSPPGGQFEQYF. DNA of the CDR3: TGCGCCAGCAGCCCCCCCGGAGGGCAGTTCGAGCAGTACTTC.

The CDR3 loop is CASSQTGVDYGYTF. The CDR3 nucleotides are TGTGCCAGCAGTCAAACAGGGGTAGACTATGGCTACACCTTC. The chain has TRBV28 and TRBJ1-2; TRBD1 agrees at 7 bases. In germline, CDR1 is MDHEN, CDR2 SYDVKM. V shed 5 bases and J 3 bases; nucleotides not matched to a gene: 6. The CDR3 extends over 14 amino acids.

This chain joins TRBV28 and TRBJ2-1; 12 bases are shared with TRBD2. The CDR3 totals 17 residues. Trimming at V came to 6 bases and at J to 9 bases, leaving 15 bases not matched to a gene. Germline CDR1 reads MDHEN; CDR2 reads SYDVKM. This chain's CDR3 is CASSPVLASGREGEQFF. In DNA form, the CDR3 reads TGTGCCAGCAGCCCCGTTCTAGCTAGCGGGAGGGAGGGTGAGCAGTTCTTC.

The genes are TRBV7-8 and TRBJ1-2; perhaps TRBD1 as D (6 bases). V dropped 4 bases and J dropped 7 bases, with 16 bases sitting between them. Germline CDR1 is SGHVS and CDR2 is FQNEAQ. This CDR3 region has 14 residues. The chain's CDR3 is CASSSQTGRGGYTF. The CDR3 DNA sequence: TGTGCCAGCAGCTCGCAGACAGGCCGGGGTGGCTACACCTTC.

The genes are TRBV19 and TRBJ1-5, with D perhaps matching TRBD1 (5 bases). The CDR3 consists of 17 residues. CDR1 and CDR2 (germline): LNHDA, SQIVND (reference sequence). V lost 5 bases, J lost 0 bases, and 17 bases lay in between. The CDR3 reads CASSPPTENYSNQPQHF. The CDR3 coding sequence is TGTGCCAGTAGTCCCCCGACAGAAAATTATAGCAATCAGCCCCAGCATTTT. Together with reference TRBV19 and TRBJ1-5, the CDR3 gives the full variable domain: DGGITQSPKYLFRKEGQNVTLSCEQNLNHDAMYWYRQDPGQGLRLIYYSQIVNDFQKGDIAEGYSVSREKKESFPLTVTSAQKNPTAFYLCASSPPTENYSNQPQHFGDGTRLSIL.

This clone has just one count. V usage is TRBV5-4 and J usage is TRBJ1-4; TRBD1 aligns across 7 bases. V lost 4 bases and J lost 7; bases outside the gene matches: 10. CDR3 size: 15 residues. Germline CDR1 SGHNT, CDR2 YYREEE (reference sequence). CDR3 bases: TGTGCCAGCAGCATTGGTAGGGGGCAGGTTGAAAAACTGTTTTTT. Encoded protein: CASSIGRGQVEKLFF.

The V gene is TRBV9, the J gene TRBJ1-2, with a tentative D call TRBD1 (6 bases). V was clipped by 4 bases and J by 8 bases, with 30 bases between them. CDR1 and CDR2 (germline): SGDLS, YYNGEE. The CDR3 contains 18 residues. CDR3 DNA: TGTGCCAGCAGCCCCCACTTTGGAGGTGGCAGGGGAGAAGGAGGCTACACCTTC. Protein sequence: CASSPHFGGGRGEGGYTF.

V usage is TRBV5-1 and J usage is TRBJ1-5, with a tentative D call TRBD1 (6 bases). In germline, CDR1 is SGHRS, CDR2 YFSETQ. The CDR3 has 15 amino acids. The V end lost 4 bases, the J end lost 7 bases, and 18 bases lay between the germline ends. The CDR3 coding sequence is TGCGCCAGCAGCCCCGTCCCGGGACATGAACAGCCCCAGCATTTT. Translated, it gives CASSPVPGHEQPQHF.

The chain uses TRBV19 and TRBJ1-1; no clear D gene. Germline V gene data show CDR1 as LNHDA and CDR2 as SQIVND (reference sequence). The V gene lost 5 bases and the J gene lost 1 base, with 8 bases spanning the gap. This CDR3 region has 13 residues. The CDR3 is CASSFYSNTEAFF. The CDR3 DNA reads TGTGCCAGTAGTTTCTACTCGAACACTGAAGCTTTCTTT.